A selection of T cell receptor beta chains follows, all from one sample in a study of blood T cell repertoires in COVID-19. TCRdb's table, derived via immunoSEQ multiplex PCR, lists solely in-frame clones and lacks some. The sample contains some 150,000 clones, approximately 91% of which appear only once. Sequenced input: PBMCs or T cells enriched from blood (not recorded which). The source is a woman aged 18-35 years who had recovered from COVID-19. Both conserved end residues are trimmed from each CDR3. Clone size, where shown, is once, few, many, or a class for clones that have expanded.

V	length	size	J	CDR3
TRBV9	13	-	TRBJ2-1	ASSVVAGAYNEQF
TRBV4-1	16	-	TRBJ2-7	ASSQDRGTSGRSYEQY
TRBV28	12	-	TRBJ2-1	ASSFLADYNEQF
TRBV28	13	-	TRBJ2-7	ASSTGGDSSYEQY
TRBV2	9	-	TRBJ1-5	ATGGNQPQH
TRBV4-2	14	-	TRBJ1-1	ASSDTGTAMNTEAF
TRBV28	14	-	TRBJ2-2	ASTPGEGRITGELF
TRBV4-1	13	-	TRBJ2-7	ASSSRQGTSYEQY
TRBV19	13	-	TRBJ1-6	ASSTGGSYNSPLH
TRBV30	11	-	TRBJ1-1	ACDRLLNTEAF
TRBV7-3	14	-	TRBJ2-1	ASSPRGGRSYNEQF
TRBV6-5	12	-	TRBJ2-7	ASSYRRDSYEQY
TRBV12-5	11	-	TRBJ2-7	ASGLGHVYEQY
TRBV28	11	-	TRBJ1-4	ASKEGGVEKLF
TRBV25-1	10	once	TRBJ1-1	ASSTRDTEAF
TRBV3-1/TRBV3-2	21	-	TRBJ2-2	ASSLGSRGRSSGRWSNTGELF
TRBV2	12	-	TRBJ1-2	ATIRGRLTSGYT
TRBV2	9	-	TRBJ1-1	ASSEWRAAF
TRBV11-2	10	-	TRBJ2-5	ASRGAWETQY
TRBV6-5	13	-	TRBJ2-3	ASSYMGSGTDTQY
TRBV19	14	-	TRBJ1-6	ASSIPTGHAGSPLH
TRBV6-5	13	-	TRBJ1-1	ASSYSRLPRTEAF
TRBV2	13	-	TRBJ1-2	ASWGGQTFNYGYT
TRBV28	15	-	TRBJ2-7	ASSLSTSGRPSYEQY
TRBV28	13	few	TRBJ2-1	ASSFRRGYRDEQF
TRBV2	13	-	TRBJ2-3	ATKIDRVGKDTQY
TRBV7-3	13	-	TRBJ2-1	ASSSTSLGYNEQF
TRBV18	14	few	TRBJ1-1	ASSPLPGQGSPEAF
TRBV27	11	-	TRBJ2-3	ASSLRRTDTQY
TRBV18	11	-	TRBJ2-1	ASSPPSVDEQF
TRBV4-1	13	-	TRBJ2-3	ASSASGRTTDTQY
TRBV3-1/TRBV3-2	11	once	TRBJ2-3	ASSGGDPDTQY
TRBV11-3	11	-	TRBJ2-7	ASSLAGGAEQY
TRBV10-3	13	-	TRBJ2-2	AIRRLAGDTGELF
TRBV5-6	15	few	TRBJ1-5	ASSLARGLHSNQPQH
TRBV3-1/TRBV3-2	14	few	TRBJ1-1	ASSQERGGMNTEAF
TRBV6-1	12	-	TRBJ1-4	ASSENRGQEKLF
TRBV5-1	13	-	TRBJ2-7	ASSLRLAGSYEQY
TRBV2	13	-	TRBJ2-5	ASSGVAGPQETQY
TRBV7-9	12	-	TRBJ1-1	ASSWTPRGTEAF
TRBV4-1	14	-	TRBJ2-3	ASSQSLAGHTDTQY
TRBV7-9	13	-	TRBJ2-1	ASSRPGRAPDEQF
TRBV6-5	11	-	TRBJ2-7	ASTRGAAYEQY
TRBV4-1	16	-	TRBJ2-2	ASSQDVRGRLFTGELF
TRBV7-9	12	-	TRBJ1-6	ASSSRGRAQPLH
TRBV19	14	-	TRBJ2-1	ASSIVGSGRYNEQF
TRBV7-8	14	-	TRBJ2-5	ASSLDSGGGGETQY
TRBV5-1	11	-	TRBJ1-6	ASRVGDRTPLH
TRBV18	16	-	TRBJ2-6	ASSRGQGVPSGANVLT
TRBV6-4	13	-	TRBJ2-1	ASSPSGSENNEQF
TRBV2	12	-	TRBJ2-1	ASTSGLADNEQF
TRBV9	14	few	TRBJ2-7	ASSVDPGTRHSEQY
TRBV7-8	13	-	TRBJ2-7	ASSSSTGSAYEQY
TRBV27	11	-	TRBJ2-1	ASSYGGNNEQF
TRBV9	13	-	TRBJ2-1	ASSSGHGAYNEQF
TRBV27	13	-	TRBJ2-7	ASSLGRGITYEQY
TRBV5-1	12	-	TRBJ1-1	ASSFDRTSLGAF
TRBV10-3	12	-	TRBJ2-3	AISGGQGTDTQY
TRBV12-3/TRBV12-4	11	-	TRBJ2-3	ATTEGGTDTQY